The 12 T cell receptor beta chains presented below share a single source sample, sequenced in a study of blood T cell repertoires in COVID-19. The repertoire was sequenced with immunoSEQ multiplex PCR; TCRdb's copy has only in-frame clones and lacks some. The sample yields 200,000 to 300,000 clones, roughly 90% seen once. Input material: peripheral blood. The receptors were sampled from a man in his sixties who had recovered from COVID-19.

The J gene is TRBJ2-7, the V gene TRBV9; 8 bases line up with TRBD1. CDR3 length: 17 residues. V lost 1 base and J lost 0; bases outside the gene matches: 9. Germline V CDR1 and CDR2: SGDLS, YYNGEE. In nucleotides, the CDR3 is TGTGCCAGCAGCGTATCCCCTTGGGGACAGGACTCCTACGAGCAGTACTTC. Amino acids: CASSVSPWGQDSYEQYF.

This sequence joins TRBV18 and TRBJ2-7, with 8 bases fitting TRBD2. Trimming cost V 3 bases and J 3 bases; bases outside gene matches: 4. The CDR3 sequence is 14 residues long. In germline, CDR1 is KGHSH, CDR2 LQKENI. CDR3 loop: CASSPGSGGYEQYF. The CDR3 coding sequence is TGTGCCAGCTCACCGGGGAGCGGGGGCTACGAGCAGTACTTC.

The rearrangement joins TRBV2 to TRBJ2-7, with D perhaps matching TRBD1 (5 bases). The CDR3 consists of 15 residues. CDR1 SNHLY and CDR2 FYNNEI come from the germline V gene. Trimming took off 3 bases at V and 3 bases at J, with 15 bases between the two ends. The CDR3 DNA follows: TGTGCCAGCAGTGACAGGGAATTCGGAAGCTACGAGCAGTACTTC. This codes for CASSDREFGSYEQYF.

With respect to this clone: At one end the junction does not follow the germline gene, possibly because of a read error. The gene calls are TRBV7-7 and TRBJ2-7; TRBD1 agrees at 8 bases. The germline gives CDR1 SSHAT, CDR2 FNYEAQ (reference sequence). CDR3 size: 15 residues. CDR3 nucleotide sequence: TGTGCTAGCAGCTTAGAAGGGACAGGCCGCTCCGAGCAGTACTTC. As protein: CASSLEGTGRSEQYF.

The rearrangement links TRBV29-1 to TRBJ2-5; 7 bases are a match to TRBD2. J gave up 11 bases and V 7 bases, and 10 bases lay outside the gene matches. The germline V gene has CDR1 SQVTM and CDR2 ANQGSEA. The CDR3 sequence is 11 residues long. The CDR3 DNA is TGCAGCGCTACAACCGGGGAGGGTCAGTACTTC. Protein: CSATTGEGQYF.

The chain joins TRBV7-9 to TRBJ2-3; 7 bases match TRBD1. The CDR3 spans 14 residues. With V trimmed by 5 bases and J by 5 bases, 7 bases remained unmatched. Germline CDR1 and CDR2: SEHNR and FQNEAQ (reference sequence). CDR3 residues: CASSITGVGDTQYF. CDR3 nucleotide sequence: TGTGCCAGCAGCATCACAGGGGTAGGAGATACGCAGTATTTT.

The chain joins TRBV3-1 (or the pseudogene TRBV3-2) to TRBJ2-3; 10 nucleotides match TRBD1. In germline, CDR1 is LGHDT, CDR2 YNNKEL (reference sequence). The V segment lost 4 bases and the J segment 6 bases; nucleotides outside the gene matches: 13. This CDR3 region has 17 residues. The CDR3 spells CASSPLGTGAARDTQYF. In nucleotides, the CDR3 is TGTGCCAGCAGCCCCCTTGGGACAGGGGCTGCAAGGGATACGCAGTATTTT.

The gene calls are TRBV19 and TRBJ1-2; D call uncertain. The CDR3 runs 13 residues. V gave up 5 bases and J gave up 4 bases, with 11 bases separating them. CDR1 LNHDA and CDR2 SQIVND come from the germline V gene (reference sequence). In DNA, the CDR3 is TGTGCCAGTAGTGAACAGCTAAGCTATGGCTACACCTTC. Its translation is CASSEQLSYGYTF.

V is TRBV5-6 and J is TRBJ1-6; a possible D gene is TRBD1 (6 bases). Trimming shortened V by 5 bases and J by 8 bases, and 11 bases separated the two germline ends. The length of the CDR3 is 13 residues. The germline V gene has CDR1 SGHDT and CDR2 YYEEEE. In nucleotides, the CDR3 is TGTGCCAGCAGACTCAGGGGCGATTCACCCCTCCACTTT. Residues: CASRLRGDSPLHF. The complete variable domain, with remaining parts taken from reference TRBV5-6 and TRBJ1-6, reads DAGVTQSPTHLIKTRGQQVTLRCSPKSGHDTVSWYQQALGQGPQFIFQYYEEEERQRGNFPDRFSGHQFPNYSSELNVNALLLGDSALYLCASRLRGDSPLHFGNGTRLTVT.

CDR3 protein: CASSPGQGNQPQHF. As DNA, the CDR3 is TGTGCCAGCAGCCCAGGACAGGGAAATCAGCCCCAGCATTTT. The chain carries TRBV7-2 and TRBJ1-5; 8 positions match TRBD1. CDR3 length equals 14 residues. V shed 5 bases, J shed 4 bases, and the junction held 4 bases outside the gene matches. CDR1 and CDR2 from the germline V gene are SGHTA and FQGNSA.

The CDR3 sequence is CSVDRAGVGLNTEAFF. The CDR3 coding sequence is TGCAGCGTTGATCGGGCAGGGGTGGGATTGAACACTGAAGCTTTCTTT. The chain uses TRBV29-1 and TRBJ1-1; a possible D gene is TRBD1 (6 bases). CDR3 length: 16 amino acids. V was cut by 3 bases and J by 0 bases, with 17 bases left in between. Germline-derived CDR1 and CDR2 are SQVTM and ANQGSEA.

This chain joins TRBV7-3 and TRBJ2-1, with D possibly being TRBD2 (6 bases). The CDR3 contains 15 residues. Germline CDR1 is SGHTA and CDR2 is FQGTGA. Trimming removed 5 bases at V and 0 bases at J, with 11 bases between. In DNA form, the CDR3 reads TGTGCCAGCAGCCGGACTACCAGCTCCTACAATGAGCAGTTCTTC. It specifies CASSRTTSSYNEQFF.